This TCR beta chain was recovered during a study of cytomegalovirus exposure and HLA in healthy donors. With 60 Vbeta and 13 Jbeta primers, the PCR was carried out. Sequencing was performed with immunoSEQ multiplex PCR; in TCRdb, only in-frame clones are kept and a portion is missing. The repertoire holds approximately 190,000 clones, with about 84% as singletons. Points from the study as a whole: Immune exposure was documented only through CMV serostatus.

As concerns this clone: The antigen is unknown.

The germline gives CDR1 MGHRA, CDR2 YSYEKL. CDR3 length equals 16 residues. V was clipped by 1 base and J by 4 bases, with 17 bases between them. This clonotype was sampled from a middle-aged man in good health and CMV-seronegative. What was sequenced was PBMCs. The chain joins TRBV4-1 to TRBJ2-7; tentatively, D is TRBD1 (6 bases). The CDR3 DNA sequence: TGCGCCAGCAGCCAAGTAACAGGGTCTGTCCGATACGAGCAGTACTTC. Translating it yields CASSQVTGSVRYEQYF.